This TCR beta chain originates from a study of T cell changes during pregnancy in multiple sclerosis. Deletions cut 8 bases from V and 2 bases from J, with 12 bases between. This CDR3 spans 13 amino acids. CDR1 and CDR2 from the germline V gene are MNHNS and SASEGT. TCRdb's table, derived via immunoSEQ multiplex PCR, lists solely in-frame clones and lacks some. The data hold approximately 96,000 clones, with about 91% observed a single time. Specimen: peripheral blood, collected after pregnancy. The TCR was taken from a female donor in good health, enrolled as a control in a pregnancy study. The chain joins TRBV6-1 to TRBJ2-5, with a weak D call TRBD1 (5 bases). The CDR3 sequence: CASGSQAQETQYF. Here the CDR3 DNA reads TGTGCCAGCGGTTCACAGGCACAAGAGACCCAGTACTTC.